Presented here are 10 T cell receptor beta chains from one specimen sequenced in a study of blood T cell repertoires in COVID-19. Profiled with immunoSEQ multiplex PCR; TCRdb holds only in-frame clones, not every one. The table shows about 320,000 clones, with under 90% occurring only once. Sequencing input: PBMCs or T cells enriched from blood (not recorded which). Receptors originate from a man in his 60s who had recovered from COVID-19.

The V call is TRBV18, the J call TRBJ2-1; 8 bases fit TRBD1. The junction had 8 bases not matched to a gene; V was cut back by 3 bases and J by 4 bases. This CDR3 is 16 amino acids long. Germline assignment: CDR1 KGHSH and CDR2 LQKENI. The chain's CDR3 is CASSPLLQGGYNEQFF. Written as DNA, the CDR3 is TGTGCCAGCTCACCTCTATTACAGGGGGGATACAATGAGCAGTTCTTC.

This sequence joins TRBV2 and TRBJ2-1, with 9 bases aligning to TRBD2. The CDR3 length is 15 residues. V was pared by 2 bases and J by 5 bases, with 4 bases of the junction left unmatched. Germline CDR1 SNHLY, CDR2 FYNNEI. Here the CDR3 reads CASSERSGRNNEQFF. The CDR3 bases are TGTGCCAGCAGTGAACGGAGCGGGAGGAACAATGAGCAGTTCTTC.

The chain has TRBV29-1 and TRBJ2-3; 14 bases align to TRBD2. CDR1 SQVTM and CDR2 ANQGSEA come from the germline V gene. The V gene end was trimmed by 6 bases and the J gene end by 6 bases; junction bases not matched to a gene: 8. The CDR3 loop spans 15 amino acids. DNA for the CDR3: TGCAGCGTGGGGACTAGCGGGAGCGGTGGGGATACGCAGTATTTT. As protein: CSVGTSGSGGDTQYF.

This clone was observed once. The J gene is TRBJ2-1, the V gene TRBV4-2, with 10 bases lining up with TRBD1. CDR3 size: 17 residues. V was pared by 2 bases and J by 0 bases, with 4 bases of the junction left unmatched. Per the germline V gene, CDR1 is LGHNA and CDR2 is YNFKEQ. The CDR3: CASSQTRTGGSYNEQFF. For the CDR3, the DNA is TGTGCCAGCAGCCAAACCCGGACAGGGGGCTCCTACAATGAGCAGTTCTTC.

J is TRBJ2-1 and V is TRBV25-1, with 9 bases matching TRBD2. Germline V gene lookup returns CDR1 MGHDK and CDR2 SYGVNS. With 1 base clipped from V and 8 bases from J, the junction kept 6 bases outside the gene matches. The CDR3 has 15 residues. Here the CDR3 reads CASSEFASGNDEQFF. Here the CDR3 DNA reads TGTGCCAGCAGTGAATTCGCTAGCGGGAACGATGAGCAGTTCTTC.

There are a few counts of this clone. The rearrangement uses TRBV7-3 and TRBJ2-3, with D maybe TRBD2 (5 bases). CDR1 and CDR2 (germline): SGHTA, FQGTGA. The germline V and J ends were trimmed by 1 base and 3 bases, with 17 bases remaining between them. The CDR3 totals 17 residues. As DNA, the CDR3 is TGTGCCAGCAGCTTAATTGGAGTTCGGACTGGGACAGATACGCAGTATTTT. It encodes CASSLIGVRTGTDTQYF.

Points on this clone: At one end the junction does not follow the germline gene, possibly because of a read error. This chain connects TRBV7-7 to TRBJ2-7, with 10 bases that match TRBD1. There are 15 residues in the CDR3. The germline V gene encodes CDR1 SSHAT and CDR2 FNYEAQ (reference sequence). Written as DNA, the CDR3 is TGTGCTAGCAGCTTAGGGACAGGGGTTTATGACGAGCAGTACTTC. It specifies CASSLGTGVYDEQYF.

V and J are TRBV5-1 and TRBJ1-6, with TRBD1 as a possible D gene (6 bases). CDR1 and CDR2 (germline): SGHRS, YFSETQ. The CDR3 length is 15 residues. Between the trimmed V and J ends, which lost 4 bases and 6 bases, there was a span of 14 bases. In nucleotides, the CDR3 is TGCGCCAGCAGCAGGACAGTATTGGGTAATTCACCCCTCCACTTT. It encodes CASSRTVLGNSPLHF.

The chain has TRBV6-4 and TRBJ2-1; 9 nucleotides match TRBD2. The CDR3 sequence is 15 residues long. Trimming took 2 bases from V and 2 from J; bases not matched to a gene: 1. Germline V gives CDR1 MRHNA, CDR2 SNTAGT. The chain's CDR3 is CASSDIAGAYNEQFF. DNA of the CDR3: TGTGCCAGCAGTGACATAGCGGGAGCCTACAATGAGCAGTTCTTC.

This chain connects TRBV5-1 to TRBJ2-1, with D perhaps TRBD1 (6 bases). The CDR3 spans 16 residues. CDR1 SGHRS and CDR2 YFSETQ come from the germline V gene. V was trimmed by 0 bases and J by 0 bases, leaving 10 bases between them. The CDR3 DNA reads as TGCGCCAGCAGCTTGGTGGACAGATACTCCTACAATGAGCAGTTCTTC. This codes for CASSLVDRYSYNEQFF. Filled out from reference TRBV5-1 and TRBJ2-1, the complete variable domain reads KAGVTQTPRYLIKTRGQQVTLSCSPISGHRSVSWYQQTPGQGLQFLFEYFSETQRNKGNFPGRFSGRQFSNSRSEMNVSTLELGDSALYLCASSLVDRYSYNEQFFGPGTRLTVL.